The clone carrying this T cell receptor (beta chain) showed up many times. From RNA transcripts, TCR beta CDR3 regions were amplified. The study used the HTBI primer set for a first-round RT-PCR of the TCR CDR3. TCRdb called the multiplex PCR reads again in MiXCR, with one record for every CDR3 protein. In the table there are around 700,000 distinct CDR3 sequences, 15% to 20% of which are singletons. The CDR3 extends over 14 amino acids. Trimming removed 5 bases from V and 0 bases from J, with 10 bases in between. Germline CDR1 and CDR2: SEHNR and FQNEAQ (reference sequence). The sample comes from a study of T cells in Graves' hyperthyroidism and ophthalmopathy.

V gene TRBV7-9 combines with J gene TRBJ2-5; D is perhaps TRBD2 (5 bases). The material sequenced was blood. This receptor was identified in a woman in her forties or fifties with Graves' hyperthyroidism that later progressed to Graves' ophthalmopathy. CDR3 residues: CASSIGNNQETQYF. As DNA, the CDR3 is TGTGCCAGCAGCATCGGGAACAACCAAGAGACCCAGTACTTC.